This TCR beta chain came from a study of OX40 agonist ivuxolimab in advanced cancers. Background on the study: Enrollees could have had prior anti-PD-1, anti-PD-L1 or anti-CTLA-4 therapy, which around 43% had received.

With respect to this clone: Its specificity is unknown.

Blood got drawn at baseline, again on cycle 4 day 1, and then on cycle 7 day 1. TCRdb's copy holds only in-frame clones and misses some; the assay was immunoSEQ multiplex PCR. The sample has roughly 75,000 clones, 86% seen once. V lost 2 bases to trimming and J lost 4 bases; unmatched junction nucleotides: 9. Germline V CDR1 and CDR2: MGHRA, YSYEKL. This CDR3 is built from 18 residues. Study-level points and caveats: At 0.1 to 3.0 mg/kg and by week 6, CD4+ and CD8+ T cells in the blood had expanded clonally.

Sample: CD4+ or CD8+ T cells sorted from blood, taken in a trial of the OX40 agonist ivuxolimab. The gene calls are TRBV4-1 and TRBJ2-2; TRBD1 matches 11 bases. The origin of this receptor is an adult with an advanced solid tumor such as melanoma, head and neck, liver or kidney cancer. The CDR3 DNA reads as TGCGCCAGCAGCCAACTCTATGGACAGGGGGCTGGCACCGGGGAGCTGTTTTTT. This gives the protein CASSQLYGQGAGTGELFF.